Listed below are T cell receptor beta chains from one sample, sequenced in a study of T cell changes during pregnancy in multiple sclerosis. Repertoires were generated with immunoSEQ multiplex PCR, while TCRdb's copy carries only in-frame clones and drops some. Seen here are around 40,000 clones, about 91% observed once, and the top ten hold about 1.2%. Sequencing used CD4+ T cells from peripheral blood mononuclear cells, obtained in the first trimester of pregnancy. These TCRs come from a female donor with multiple sclerosis, enrolled in a pregnancy study. The CDR3 runs from the conserved cysteine through the conserved F or W. D genes are given only for firm matches. Only part of the rows carry a size: once, few, many, or a class if the clone is expanded.

TRBV10-3	.	.	TRBJ2-2	CATSATPDRPTNTGELFF	TGTGCCACCAGCGCCACCCCAGACAGGCCGACGAACACCGGGGAGCTGTTTTTT
TRBV5-1	.	TRBD1	TRBJ1-1	CASSATGGAGNTEAFF	TGCGCCAGCAGCGCAACAGGGGGCGCGGGGAACACTGAAGCTTTCTTT
TRBV7-2	once	.	TRBJ2-3	CASSFSADADTQYF	TGTGCCAGCAGCTTCAGCGCTGACGCAGATACGCAGTATTTT
TRBV18	once	.	TRBJ2-3	CASSPVQVYSTDTQYF	TGTGCCAGCTCACCAGTTCAGGTCTATAGCACAGATACGCAGTATTTT
TRBV5-1	.	.	TRBJ1-5	CASSLGTGNQPQHF	TGCGCCAGCAGCTTGGGAACGGGGAATCAGCCCCAGCATTTT
TRBV4-1	.	TRBD1	TRBJ2-5	CASSQGQGRETQYF	TGCGCCAGCAGCCAAGGACAGGGGAGAGAGACCCAGTACTTC
TRBV27	.	.	TRBJ2-3	CATRTTITDTQYF	TGTGCCACCCGGACTACCATCACAGATACGCAGTATTTT
TRBV4-2	.	TRBD2	TRBJ2-1	CASSALAGVHNEQFF	TGTGCCAGCAGCGCTCTAGCGGGAGTACACAATGAGCAGTTCTTC
TRBV11-2	.	TRBD1	TRBJ2-5	CASSLDGDRAETQYF	TGTGCCAGCAGCTTAGACGGAGACAGGGCCGAGACCCAGTACTTC
TRBV6-1	.	TRBD2	TRBJ2-3	CASSESQGGADTQYF	TGTGCCAGCAGTGAATCCCAGGGAGGGGCAGATACGCAGTATTTT
TRBV10-3	.	.	TRBJ1-1	CAISDSRVGNTEAFF	TGTGCCATCAGCGACTCCAGGGTTGGGAACACTGAAGCTTTCTTT
TRBV6-5	.	.	TRBJ1-1	CASSYSYTVMNTEAFF	TGTGCCAGCAGTTACTCGTATACAGTTATGAACACTGAAGCTTTCTTT
TRBV6-5	few	TRBD1	TRBJ2-5	CASRDREETQYF	TGTGCCAGCAGGGACAGGGAAGAGACCCAGTACTTC
TRBV4-1	.	TRBD2	TRBJ2-3	CASSPFSGRAADTQYF	TGCGCCAGCAGCCCCTTTAGCGGGAGGGCCGCAGATACGCAGTATTTT
TRBV9	.	TRBD1	TRBJ2-5	CASSVGTGGLETQYF	TGTGCCAGCAGCGTCGGGACAGGGGGGTTAGAGACCCAGTACTTC
TRBV19	.	TRBD2	TRBJ2-5	CASRKGGGSGETQYF	TGTGCCAGTAGAAAGGGAGGCGGGAGCGGAGAGACCCAGTACTTC
TRBV30	few	.	TRBJ1-5	CAWGQGARQPQHF	TGTGCCTGGGGCCAAGGGGCTCGGCAGCCCCAGCATTTT
TRBV5-1	.	TRBD1	TRBJ1-1	CASSIRGRSEAFF	TGCGCCAGCAGCATAAGGGGGCGGTCTGAAGCTTTCTTT
TRBV6-1	.	TRBD1	TRBJ2-2	CAASRQGGTGELFF	TGTGCCGCCTCGAGACAGGGGGGCACCGGGGAGCTGTTTTTT
TRBV29-1	.	.	TRBJ1-3	CSVAFDRNSGNTIYF	TGCAGCGTTGCTTTCGACAGGAACTCTGGAAACACCATATATTTT
TRBV5-1	.	TRBD2	TRBJ2-5	CASSWTSGSQETQYF	TGCGCCAGCAGCTGGACTAGCGGGAGCCAAGAGACCCAGTACTTC
TRBV5-4	.	.	TRBJ1-4	CASSPGGQPNEKLFF	TGTGCCAGCAGCCCGGGGGGCCAGCCTAATGAAAAACTGTTTTTT
TRBV7-8	.	TRBD1	TRBJ1-5	CASSLSLGQGEQPQHF	TGTGCCAGCAGCTTAAGTTTGGGACAGGGGGAACAGCCCCAGCATTTT
TRBV28	.	TRBD1	TRBJ1-5	CASSSETGGNVGNQPQHF	TGTGCCAGCAGTTCCGAGACAGGGGGCAACGTAGGCAATCAGCCCCAGCATTTT
TRBV6-1	.	TRBD2	TRBJ2-1	CASSTILAETNEQFF	TGTGCCAGCAGCACAATCCTAGCGGAAACTAATGAGCAGTTCTTC
TRBV1	.	.	TRBJ1-1	CTSSQDLRDSSTEAFF	TGCACCAGCAGCCAAGATCTCCGGGACTCCTCTACTGAAGCTTTCTTT
TRBV7-9	.	.	TRBJ1-1	CASSRVPEAFF	TGTGCCAGCAGCCGTGTCCCTGAAGCTTTCTTT
TRBV2	few	TRBD1	TRBJ2-3	CASSPLTGVTDTQYF	TGTGCCAGCAGTCCGTTGACAGGGGTCACAGATACGCAGTATTTT
TRBV11-3	.	TRBD1	TRBJ2-1	CASSTGDEQFF	TGTGCCAGCAGCACAGGGGATGAGCAGTTCTTC
TRBV18	.	.	TRBJ1-2	CASSTGTFYGYTF	TGTGCCAGCTCAACTGGGACTTTTTATGGCTACACCTTC
TRBV28	.	TRBD1	TRBJ2-4	CASRGQPNIQYF	TGTGCCAGCAGGGGACAGCCAAACATTCAGTACTTC
TRBV7-2	.	.	TRBJ2-5	CASSPRQTSQETQYF	TGTGCCAGCAGCCCCCGACAGACCTCCCAAGAGACCCAGTACTTC
TRBV5-1	once	TRBD1	TRBJ1-1	CASSPQGTVNTEAFF	TGCGCCAGCAGCCCACAAGGGACAGTCAACACTGAAGCTTTCTTT
TRBV7-9	.	.	TRBJ1-1	CASSRQIPDTEAFF	TGTGCCAGCAGTAGACAAATCCCGGACACTGAAGCTTTCTTT
TRBV5-1	.	TRBD1	TRBJ2-7	CASSFRQGQYEQYF	TGCGCCAGCAGCTTCCGACAGGGACAATACGAGCAGTACTTC
TRBV2	.	.	TRBJ1-6	CASRGTGPLSPLHF	TGTGCCAGCAGGGGAACAGGGCCCCTATCACCCCTCCACTTT
TRBV2	.	.	TRBJ1-1	CASRQSPGKNTEAFF	TGTGCCAGCAGACAATCCCCAGGGAAGAACACTGAAGCTTTCTTT
TRBV7-7	.	.	TRBJ2-1	CASSLDSNLGNEQFF	TGTGCTAGCAGCCTGGACAGCAACTTAGGCAATGAGCAGTTCTTC
TRBV14	few	TRBD2	TRBJ2-7	CASSPGLADREQYF	TGTGCCAGCAGCCCGGGACTAGCGGACCGCGAGCAGTACTTC
TRBV28	.	.	TRBJ2-6	CASTQGSGANVLTF	TGTGCCAGTACACAGGGCTCTGGGGCCAACGTCCTGACTTTC
TRBV7-9	.	.	TRBJ1-2	CASSYPSLTGAGYTF	TGTGCCAGCAGCTACCCTTCTCTGACAGGCGCTGGCTACACCTTC
TRBV9	.	TRBD2	TRBJ2-7	CASSPRDYLYEQYF	TGTGCCAGCAGCCCAAGGGACTACCTCTACGAGCAGTACTTC
TRBV18	.	.	TRBJ1-4	CASSPRETDSATNEKLFF	TGTGCCAGCTCACCGCGGGAGACAGACTCTGCAACTAATGAAAAACTGTTTTTT
TRBV9	.	TRBD2	TRBJ2-1	CASSISGRTNEQFF	TGTGCCAGCAGCATTAGCGGGAGGACAAATGAGCAGTTCTTC
TRBV6-1	.	TRBD2	TRBJ2-3	CASSEFVSGNTDTQYF	TGTGCCAGCAGTGAATTTGTTAGCGGGAATACAGATACGCAGTATTTT